This T cell receptor (beta chain) was retrieved from a study of cytomegalovirus exposure and HLA in healthy donors. Study in general: T cells numbering around 170 million yielded around 120 million unique TCR beta sequences in an earlier analysis. The Caucasian-associated ancestry cluster contained 81% of the approximately 430 genotyped donors. General study results and limits: In an earlier analysis, productive rearrangement rates for most beta V segments clustered near 87% or 30%.

The CDR3 sequence is 13 residues long. The germline V gene encodes CDR1 MNHEY and CDR2 SMNVEV (reference sequence). V lost 6 bases to trimming and J lost 3 bases; unmatched junction nucleotides: 4. Concerning this clone: What it recognizes is unknown.

Amplification used 60 Vbeta primers and 13 Jbeta primers. Clones were read by immunoSEQ multiplex PCR, and TCRdb kept only the in-frame ones, dropping some. The table records 150,000 to 200,000 clones, 65% to 90% of them present only once. Sequenced material: PBMCs. The receptor was isolated from a woman aged 18-35 years in good health and CMV-seronegative. The chain couples TRBV27 to TRBJ2-5; 7 nucleotides agree with TRBD1. This chain's CDR3 is CASRGQMEETQYF. The CDR3 DNA is TGTGCCAGCAGGGGACAGATGGAAGAGACCCAGTACTTC.